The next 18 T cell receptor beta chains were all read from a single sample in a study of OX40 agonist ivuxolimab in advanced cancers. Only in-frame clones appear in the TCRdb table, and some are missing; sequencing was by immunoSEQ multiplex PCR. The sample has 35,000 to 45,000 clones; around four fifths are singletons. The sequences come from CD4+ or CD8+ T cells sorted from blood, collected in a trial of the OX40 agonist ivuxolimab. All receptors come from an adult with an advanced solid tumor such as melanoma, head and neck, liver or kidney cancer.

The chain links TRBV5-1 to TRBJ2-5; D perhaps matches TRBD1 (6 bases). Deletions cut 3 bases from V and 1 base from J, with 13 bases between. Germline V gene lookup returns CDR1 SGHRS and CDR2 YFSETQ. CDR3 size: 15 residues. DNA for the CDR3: TGCGCCAGCAGCTCTCAGGGGTCAGCCCAAGAGACCCAGTACTTC. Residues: CASSSQGSAQETQYF. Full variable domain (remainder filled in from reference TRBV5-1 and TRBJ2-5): KAGVTQTPRYLIKTRGQQVTLSCSPISGHRSVSWYQQTPGQGLQFLFEYFSETQRNKGNFPGRFSGRQFSNSRSEMNVSTLELGDSALYLCASSSQGSAQETQYFGPGTRLLVL.

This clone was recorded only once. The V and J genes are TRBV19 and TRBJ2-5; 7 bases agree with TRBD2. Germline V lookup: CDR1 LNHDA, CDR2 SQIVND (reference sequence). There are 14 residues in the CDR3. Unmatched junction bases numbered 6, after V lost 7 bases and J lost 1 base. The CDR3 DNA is TGTGCCAGTATGAAGTCGGGGGGCCAAGAGACCCAGTACTTC. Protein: CASMKSGGQETQYF.

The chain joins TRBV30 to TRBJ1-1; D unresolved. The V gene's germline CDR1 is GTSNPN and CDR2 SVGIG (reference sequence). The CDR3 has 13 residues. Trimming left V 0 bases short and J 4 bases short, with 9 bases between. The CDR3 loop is CAWSVLEGTEAFF. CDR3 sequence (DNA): TGTGCCTGGAGTGTACTTGAGGGCACTGAAGCTTTCTTT.

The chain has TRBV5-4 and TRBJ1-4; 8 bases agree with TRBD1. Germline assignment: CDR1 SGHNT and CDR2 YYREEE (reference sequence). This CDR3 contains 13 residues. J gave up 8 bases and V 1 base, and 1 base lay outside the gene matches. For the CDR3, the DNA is TGTGCCAGCAGCTTGACAGGGGGGGAAAAACTGTTTTTT. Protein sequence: CASSLTGGEKLFF.

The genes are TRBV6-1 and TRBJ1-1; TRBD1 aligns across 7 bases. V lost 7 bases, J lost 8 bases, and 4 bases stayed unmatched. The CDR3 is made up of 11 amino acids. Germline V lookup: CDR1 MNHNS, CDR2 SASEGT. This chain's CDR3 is CASNRGGEAFF. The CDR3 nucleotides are TGTGCCAGCAACAGGGGTGGAGAAGCTTTCTTT.

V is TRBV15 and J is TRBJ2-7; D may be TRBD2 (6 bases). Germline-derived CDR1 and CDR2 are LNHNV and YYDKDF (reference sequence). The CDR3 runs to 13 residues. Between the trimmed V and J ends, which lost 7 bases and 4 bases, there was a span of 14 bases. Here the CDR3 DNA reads TGTGCCACCATGCAGGAGGGCCAATACGAGCAGTACTTC. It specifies CATMQEGQYEQYF.

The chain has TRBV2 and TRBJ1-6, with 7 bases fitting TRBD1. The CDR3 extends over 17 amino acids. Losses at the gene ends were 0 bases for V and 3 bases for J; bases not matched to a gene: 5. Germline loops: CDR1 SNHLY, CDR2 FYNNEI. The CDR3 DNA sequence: TGTGCCAGCAGTGAAGCGCCGCCAGGGGGCTATAATTCACCCCTCCACTTT. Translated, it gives CASSEAPPGGYNSPLHF.

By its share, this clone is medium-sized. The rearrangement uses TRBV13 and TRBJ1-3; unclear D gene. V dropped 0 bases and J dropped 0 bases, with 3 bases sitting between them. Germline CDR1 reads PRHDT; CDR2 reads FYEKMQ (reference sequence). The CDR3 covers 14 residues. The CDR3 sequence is CASSLGYSGNTIYF. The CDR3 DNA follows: TGTGCCAGCAGCTTAGGGTACTCTGGAAACACCATATATTTT.

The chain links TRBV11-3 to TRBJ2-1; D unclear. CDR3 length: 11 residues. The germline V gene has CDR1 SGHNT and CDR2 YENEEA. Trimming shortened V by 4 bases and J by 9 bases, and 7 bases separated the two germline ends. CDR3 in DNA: TGTGCCAGCAGCTCGAGGAGTGAGCAGTTCTTC. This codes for CASSSRSEQFF.

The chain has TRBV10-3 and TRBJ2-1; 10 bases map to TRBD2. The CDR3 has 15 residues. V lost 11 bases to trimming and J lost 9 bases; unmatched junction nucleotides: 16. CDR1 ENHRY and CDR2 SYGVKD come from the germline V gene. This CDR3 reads CAVTSGIFGSGEQFF. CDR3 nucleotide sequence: TGTGCCGTAACTAGCGGGATTTTCGGGAGTGGTGAGCAGTTCTTC.

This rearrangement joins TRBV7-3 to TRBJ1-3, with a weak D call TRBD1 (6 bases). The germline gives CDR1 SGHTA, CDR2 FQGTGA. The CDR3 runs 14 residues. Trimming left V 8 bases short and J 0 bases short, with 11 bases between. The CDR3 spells CASAGQSSGNTIYF. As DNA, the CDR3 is TGTGCCAGCGCTGGACAGAGCTCTGGAAACACCATATATTTT.

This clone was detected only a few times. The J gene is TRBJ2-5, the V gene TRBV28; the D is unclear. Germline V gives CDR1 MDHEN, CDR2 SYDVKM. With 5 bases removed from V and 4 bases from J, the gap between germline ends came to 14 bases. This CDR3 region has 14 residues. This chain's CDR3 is CASSPTPLGETQYF. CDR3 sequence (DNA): TGTGCCAGCAGTCCTACCCCCCTGGGAGAGACCCAGTACTTC. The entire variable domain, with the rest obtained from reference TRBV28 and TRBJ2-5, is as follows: DVKVTQSSRYLVKRTGEKVFLECVQDMDHENMFWYRQDPGLGLRLIYFSYDVKMKEKGDIPEGYSVSREKKERFSLILESASTNQTSMYLCASSPTPLGETQYFGPGTRLLVL.

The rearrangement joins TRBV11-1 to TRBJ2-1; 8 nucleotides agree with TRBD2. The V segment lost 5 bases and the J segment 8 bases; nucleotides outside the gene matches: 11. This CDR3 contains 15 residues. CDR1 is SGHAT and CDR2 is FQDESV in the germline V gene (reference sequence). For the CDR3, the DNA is TGTGCCAGCAGCCACCGAGCGGGAGTGGGCTATGAGCAGTTCTTC. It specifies CASSHRAGVGYEQFF.

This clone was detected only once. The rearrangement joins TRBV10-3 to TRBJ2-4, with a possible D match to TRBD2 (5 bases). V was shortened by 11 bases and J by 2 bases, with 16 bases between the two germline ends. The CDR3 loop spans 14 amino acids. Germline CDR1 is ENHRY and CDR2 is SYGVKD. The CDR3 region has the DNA TGTGCCGTCAACGAAGAGGGCCCCAAAAACATTCAGTACTTC. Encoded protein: CAVNEEGPKNIQYF.

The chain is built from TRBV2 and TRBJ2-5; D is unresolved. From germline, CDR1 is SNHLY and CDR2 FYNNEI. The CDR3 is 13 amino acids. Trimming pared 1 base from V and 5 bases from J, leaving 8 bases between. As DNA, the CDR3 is TGTGCCAGCAGTGAAGGTCTTCAGGAGACCCAGTACTTC. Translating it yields CASSEGLQETQYF.

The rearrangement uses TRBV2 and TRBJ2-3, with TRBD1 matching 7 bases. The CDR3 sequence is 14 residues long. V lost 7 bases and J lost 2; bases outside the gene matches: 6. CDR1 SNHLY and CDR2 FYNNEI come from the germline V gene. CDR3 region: CASKTDRLTDTQYF. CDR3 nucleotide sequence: TGTGCCAGCAAAACGGACAGGCTCACAGATACGCAGTATTTT.

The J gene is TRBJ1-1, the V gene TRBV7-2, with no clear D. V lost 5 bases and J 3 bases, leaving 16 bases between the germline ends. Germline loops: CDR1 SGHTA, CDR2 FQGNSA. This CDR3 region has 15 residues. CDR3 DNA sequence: TGTGCCAGCAGCCCAAAACGGCGCGGGGACACTGAAGCTTTCTTT. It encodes CASSPKRRGDTEAFF.

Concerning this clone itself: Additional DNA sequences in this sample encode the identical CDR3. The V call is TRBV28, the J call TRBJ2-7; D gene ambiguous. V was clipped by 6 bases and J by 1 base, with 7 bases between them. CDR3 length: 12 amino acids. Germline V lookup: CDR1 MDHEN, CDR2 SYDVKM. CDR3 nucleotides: TGTGCCAGCAGCCTGGCATCCTACGAGCAGTACTTC. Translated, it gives CASSLASYEQYF.